This T cell receptor (beta chain) stems from a study of blood T cell repertoires in COVID-19. Overall study context: The United States, Italy and Spain provided the acute and convalescent COVID-19 samples. PBMCs, B-cell-depleted T cells, or T cells were the source of the cDNA or gDNA that made up the material.

This CDR3 region has 15 residues. Per germline, CDR1 LNHDA and CDR2 SQIVND (reference sequence). V lost 5 bases, J lost 4 bases, and 14 bases lay in between. TCRdb's copy holds only in-frame clones and misses some; the assay was immunoSEQ multiplex PCR. The table lists about 200,000 clones, roughly 80% of them singletons, with about 9.4% in the top ten. What was sequenced was peripheral blood. This rearrangement joins TRBV19 to TRBJ1-4; D may be TRBD1 (5 bases). This clonotype was sampled from a woman aged 80 or older with acute or convalescent COVID-19. Here the CDR3 DNA reads TGTGCCAGTAGTCCCGGACAAAGAAGTAATGAAAAACTGTTTTTT. This sequence encodes CASSPGQRSNEKLFF.